The 18 T cell receptor beta chains in this list originate from one sample, sequenced in a study of B cell selection in AIRE deficiency. CD4+CD127+ cells were sorted as the conventional CD4 T cells. Assay used: immunoSEQ multiplex PCR; TCRdb lists only in-frame clones, some missing. Among fewer than 30,000 clones listed, around 95% were seen once. Sequencing was carried out using CD4+CD127+ conventional T cells sorted from PBMCs. The receptor source for this set is a human donor in good health.

This chain connects TRBV6-5 to TRBJ1-2, with TRBD1 matching over 10 bases. V lost 7 bases and J lost 2; bases outside the gene matches: 7. Germline CDR1 is MNHEY and CDR2 is SVGAGI. The CDR3 has 15 residues. The CDR3 loop reads CASTNGGQGNYGYTF. CDR3 DNA sequence: TGTGCCAGCACCAACGGGGGACAGGGGAACTATGGCTACACCTTC.

J is TRBJ2-3 and V is TRBV7-2, with 8 bases identical to TRBD2. Trimming cost V 5 bases and J 6 bases; bases outside gene matches: 13. Germline-derived CDR1 and CDR2 are SGHTA and FQGNSA. The CDR3 contains 16 residues. The CDR3 spells CASSRGGLLPPDTQYF. CDR3 sequence (DNA): TGTGCCAGCAGCCGGGGGGGACTTCTGCCCCCGGATACGCAGTATTTT.

V is TRBV5-1 and J is TRBJ2-5, with TRBD1 identical over 9 bases. Per the germline V gene, CDR1 is SGHRS and CDR2 is YFSETQ. This CDR3 has 14 amino acids. Germline trimming cut 3 bases from V and 3 bases from J; bases unmatched to any gene: 3. CDR3 coding DNA: TGCGCCAGCAGCTCGGGACAGGGCAAAGAGACCCAGTACTTC. Translated, it gives CASSSGQGKETQYF.

This rearrangement joins TRBV7-9 to TRBJ1-6; D call uncertain. V gave up 4 bases and J gave up 7 bases, with 5 bases separating them. Germline loops: CDR1 SEHNR, CDR2 FQNEAQ (reference sequence). The CDR3 extends over 12 amino acids. CDR3 nucleotides: TGTGCCAGCAGCTCAGAGAATTCACCCCTCCACTTT. Amino acids: CASSSENSPLHF.

V gene TRBV6-5 combines with J gene TRBJ1-2; D gene unclear. V was shortened by 5 bases and J by 3 bases, with 13 bases between the two germline ends. CDR3 length: 14 residues. The V gene's germline CDR1 is MNHEY and CDR2 SVGAGI. The CDR3 DNA reads TGTGCCAGCAGTAGGGATGGGATCGACTATGGCTACACCTTC. This gives the protein CASSRDGIDYGYTF.

J is TRBJ1-6 and V is TRBV19; D is unresolved. Germline CDR1 reads LNHDA; CDR2 reads SQIVND (reference sequence). The germline V and J ends were trimmed by 4 bases and 7 bases, with 11 bases remaining between them. The CDR3 length is 14 residues. The CDR3 protein is CASSTSFRNSPLHF. CDR3 DNA: TGTGCCAGTAGTACCTCCTTTAGGAATTCACCCCTCCACTTT.

This clone is a singleton in its sample. The rearrangement links TRBV5-6 to TRBJ2-7, with 7 bases aligning to TRBD1. The J segment lost 1 base and the V segment lost 5 bases, leaving 3 bases of the junction unmatched. Germline V gene sequence: CDR1 SGHDT, CDR2 YYEEEE. The CDR3 length is 13 residues. The DNA for the CDR3 is TGTGCCAGCAGACCGACAGGGTCCTACGAGCAGTACTTC. This codes for CASRPTGSYEQYF.

The chain joins TRBV6-1 to TRBJ2-1; no clear D gene. Trimming left V 5 bases short and J 9 bases short, with 11 bases between. Germline CDR1 and CDR2: MNHNS and SASEGT. This CDR3 contains 12 residues. CDR3 sequence: CASSTKFSEQFF. The CDR3 DNA is TGTGCCAGCAGTACAAAGTTCAGTGAGCAGTTCTTC.

The chain is built from TRBV7-9 and TRBJ1-6; TRBD1 matches at 10 bases. The V gene end was trimmed by 11 bases and the J gene end by 10 bases; junction bases not matched to a gene: 5. The CDR3 covers 12 residues. Germline V lookup: CDR1 SEHNR, CDR2 FQNEAQ (reference sequence). The CDR3 nucleotides are TGTGCCGGGGGGACAGGGGAATCACCCCTCCACTTT. Its translation is CAGGTGESPLHF.

This chain links TRBV7-9 with TRBJ2-2; perhaps TRBD2 as D (7 bases). Germline V lookup: CDR1 SEHNR, CDR2 FQNEAQ (reference sequence). Trimming shortened V by 0 bases and J by 0 bases, and 8 bases separated the two germline ends. There are 16 residues in the CDR3. The CDR3, as DNA: TGTGCCAGCAGCTTAGCGGGGGGGCCGAACACCGGGGAGCTGTTTTTT. Its translation: CASSLAGGPNTGELFF.

This rearrangement joins TRBV19 to TRBJ1-5; the D is unclear. The V gene lost 4 bases and the J gene lost 1 base, with 14 bases spanning the gap. The CDR3 consists of 16 residues. Germline V gene sequence: CDR1 LNHDA, CDR2 SQIVND (reference sequence). CDR3 nucleotides: TGTGCCAGTAGTAGGCTAACGGGGAGCAGCAATCAGCCCCAGCATTTT. It yields the protein CASSRLTGSSNQPQHF.

The genes are TRBV18 and TRBJ2-5; weak D call: TRBD1 (5 bases). The CDR3 sequence is 13 residues long. Per the germline V gene, CDR1 is KGHSH and CDR2 is LQKENI. Trimming left V 2 bases short and J 3 bases short, with 7 bases between. CDR3 loop: CASSPTREETQYF. For the CDR3, the DNA is TGTGCCAGCTCACCAACCAGGGAAGAGACCCAGTACTTC. The variable domain in full, with the rest retrieved from reference TRBV18 and TRBJ2-5, is NAGVMQNPRHLVRRRGQEARLRCSPMKGHSHVYWYRQLPEEGLKFMVYLQKENIIDESGMPKERFSAEFPKEGPSILRIQQVVRGDSAAYFCASSPTREETQYFGPGTRLLVL.

As to this clone: The germline gene is not matched at one end of the junction; a read error may be the cause. This chain uses TRBV5-6 with TRBJ2-7; D call uncertain. Germline V gene data show CDR1 as SGHDT and CDR2 as YYEEEE. The CDR3 runs to 13 residues. CDR3 sequence: CASSFYFLGTPTF. DNA for the CDR3: TGTGCCAGCAGCTTCTATTTTTTAGGAACACCGACCTTC.

J is TRBJ1-2 and V is TRBV27; 12 nucleotides align to TRBD1. This CDR3 has 18 amino acids. V lost 6 bases, J lost 1 base, and 12 bases stayed unmatched. The germline V gene encodes CDR1 MNHEY and CDR2 SMNVEV (reference sequence). The CDR3 reads CASSSIRDRGRGNYGYTF. The CDR3 nucleotides are TGTGCCAGCAGCTCCATCCGGGACAGGGGGCGAGGTAACTATGGCTACACCTTC.

The rearrangement uses TRBV10-3 and TRBJ2-7, with D perhaps matching TRBD1 or TRBD2 (5 bases each). The V gene lost 2 bases and the J gene lost 7 bases, with 15 bases spanning the gap. This CDR3 comprises 14 residues. CDR1 and CDR2 from the germline V gene are ENHRY and SYGVKD. The CDR3 spells CAISETGTEGEQYF. Here the CDR3 DNA reads TGTGCCATCAGTGAGACCGGGACGGAAGGGGAGCAGTACTTC.

This sequence joins TRBV5-6 and TRBJ2-3; D is ambiguous. V was pared by 0 bases and J by 2 bases, with 10 bases between. Germline CDR1 reads SGHDT; CDR2 reads YYEEEE. The CDR3 is 15 residues long. The CDR3 DNA reads TGTGCCAGCAGCTTGGGGACGGGTAACACAGATACGCAGTATTTT. It translates to CASSLGTGNTDTQYF.

The rearrangement links TRBV4-2 to TRBJ2-2; D tentatively reads TRBD1 or TRBD2 (6 bases each). The length of the CDR3 is 15 residues. Germline CDR1 and CDR2: LGHNA and YNFKEQ. V was cut by 4 bases and J by 4 bases, with 13 bases left in between. This CDR3 is CASSRGALGTGELFF. For the CDR3, the DNA is TGTGCCAGCAGCCGGGGGGCTCTTGGCACCGGGGAGCTGTTTTTT.

The chain combines TRBV11-2 with TRBJ2-7; possibly TRBD2 for D (6 bases). Germline CDR1 and CDR2: SGHAT and FQNNGV. Trimming left V 3 bases short and J 7 bases short, with 19 bases between. CDR3 size: 15 residues. The CDR3 sequence is CASSFLPGDQTEQYF. In DNA form, the CDR3 reads TGTGCCAGCAGCTTCCTACCGGGGGACCAGACGGAGCAGTACTTC.